Following are 25 T cell receptor beta chains from one sample sequenced in a study of Ad26.COV2.S vaccination and SARS-CoV-2 variants. The repertoire was sequenced with immunoSEQ multiplex PCR; TCRdb's copy has only in-frame clones and lacks some. Here the sample spans hundreds of thousands of clones, about 89% being singletons. Treatment noted: roughly 18 received Ad26.COV2.S at low or high dose, single or two shots; about 5 received placebo; per-sample allocation not given. Sampling was done on day 63 after the first vaccine or placebo injection. This specimen consisted of peripheral blood, obtained in a trial of Ad26.COV2.S vaccine versus placebo. The receptors originated from a person between 18 and 59 years old who received the Ad26.COV2.S COVID-19 vaccine or a placebo.

The chain combines TRBV12-3 or TRBV12-4 with TRBJ2-7, with D hard to call. This CDR3 is built from 11 residues. V shed 2 bases and J shed 5 bases, with 4 bases lying between them. The CDR3 nucleotides read TGTGCCAGCAGTTTAAGGAACGAGCAGTACTTC. This codes for CASSLRNEQYF.

This clone was observed a few times. This chain uses TRBV7-2 with TRBJ1-1, with unresolved D. V dropped 3 bases and J dropped 1 base, with 6 bases sitting between them. Per germline, CDR1 SGHTA and CDR2 FQGNSA. The CDR3 has 13 residues. Here the CDR3 DNA reads TGTGCCAGCAGCTTCTCAGGGAACACTGAAGCTTTCTTT. This translates into CASSFSGNTEAFF.

V usage is TRBV19 and J usage is TRBJ2-3; 16 bases line up with TRBD2. Germline V gives CDR1 LNHDA, CDR2 SQIVND (reference sequence). V shed 6 bases and J 4 bases; nucleotides not matched to a gene: 16. The CDR3 has 20 residues. The CDR3 region is CASSPEPPGLAGGPADTQYF. The DNA for the CDR3 is TGTGCCAGTAGCCCTGAACCACCGGGACTAGCGGGAGGGCCAGCAGATACGCAGTATTTT.

The chain links TRBV5-4 to TRBJ2-5; 14 bases match TRBD2. CDR1 and CDR2 (germline): SGHNT, YYREEE (reference sequence). CDR3 size: 17 residues. Germline trimming cut 4 bases from V and 6 bases from J; bases unmatched to any gene: 11. This CDR3 is CASSPPETSGRAKTQYF. For the CDR3, the DNA is TGTGCCAGCAGCCCCCCTGAGACTAGCGGGAGGGCAAAGACCCAGTACTTC.

The V call is TRBV27, the J call TRBJ2-1; D possibly uses TRBD1 or TRBD2 (5 bases each). The V gene's germline CDR1 is MNHEY and CDR2 SMNVEV (reference sequence). V was clipped by 6 bases and J by 8 bases, with 11 bases between them. The CDR3 is 12 residues long. CDR3 nucleotide sequence: TGTGCCAGCAGCCGGGGCGCGGATGAGCAGTTCTTC. This gives the protein CASSRGADEQFF.

The V and J genes are TRBV5-4 and TRBJ2-5; TRBD1 matches 7 bases. From germline, CDR1 is SGHNT and CDR2 YYREEE (reference sequence). The CDR3 sequence is 14 residues long. Trimming took 4 bases from V and 3 from J; bases not matched to a gene: 6. The CDR3, as DNA: TGTGCCAGCAGCCTTCCCGGGACAGAAGAGACCCAGTACTTC. Its protein product is CASSLPGTEETQYF.

The chain carries TRBV12-3 or TRBV12-4 and TRBJ2-7; possible D gene TRBD1, 6 bases. V was trimmed by 8 bases and J by 1 base, leaving 12 bases between them. The CDR3 totals 13 residues. In DNA, the CDR3 is TGTGCCAGCCAGGGGACGGAGTCCTACGAGCAGTACTTC. Translation: CASQGTESYEQYF.

The chain couples TRBV5-6 to TRBJ1-2; no reliable D call. Looked up from germline, CDR1 is SGHDT and CDR2 is YYEEEE. CDR3 size: 15 residues. Trimming took off 4 bases at V and 8 bases at J, with 21 bases between the two ends. CDR3 sequence reads: CASSLPREIYRGYTF. The CDR3 DNA follows: TGTGCCAGCAGCCTGCCGCGGGAGATTTACCGCGGCTACACCTTC. Drawing the rest from reference TRBV5-6 and TRBJ1-2, the complete variable domain is DAGVTQSPTHLIKTRGQQVTLRCSPKSGHDTVSWYQQALGQGPQFIFQYYEEEERQRGNFPDRFSGHQFPNYSSELNVNALLLGDSALYLCASSLPREIYRGYTFGSGTRLTVV.

The chain joins TRBV2 to TRBJ1-1, with a weak D call TRBD1 (5 bases). Per the germline V gene, CDR1 is SNHLY and CDR2 is FYNNEI. The ends were cut back, 5 bases at V and 3 bases at J, with 13 bases in the middle. This CDR3 has 14 residues. The CDR3 spells CASSSGTDHTEAFF. The CDR3 coding sequence is TGTGCCAGCAGTTCCGGGACGGATCACACTGAAGCTTTCTTT.

This chain uses TRBV5-1 with TRBJ1-1; D is undetermined. Germline lookup yields CDR1 SGHRS and CDR2 YFSETQ. Trimming removed 1 base from V and 0 bases from J, with 13 bases in between. The CDR3 loop spans 16 amino acids. The CDR3 nucleotides are TGCGCCAGCAGCTTGTATCCCGTCGGAGTGAACACTGAAGCTTTCTTT. It encodes CASSLYPVGVNTEAFF.

The chain joins TRBV3-1 (or the pseudogene TRBV3-2) to TRBJ2-5; D not certain. This CDR3 comprises 12 residues. V lost 3 bases and J lost 8, with 10 bases in between. Germline CDR1 is LGHDT and CDR2 is YNNKEL (reference sequence). For the CDR3, the DNA is TGTGCCAGCAGCCAGCACCAAGGCACCCAGTACTTC. Amino acid sequence: CASSQHQGTQYF.

The V and J genes are TRBV15 and TRBJ2-2; the match to TRBD1 covers 8 bases. J lost 4 bases, V lost 5 bases, and 9 bases had no gene match. This CDR3 is built from 16 residues. Germline CDR1 and CDR2: LNHNV and YYDKDF (reference sequence). In DNA form, the CDR3 reads TGTGCCACCAGCGGGGGTCGGACAGGGTCCACCGGGGAGCTGTTTTTT. It is translated as CATSGGRTGSTGELFF. Looking up the rest from reference TRBV15 and TRBJ2-2 gives the full variable domain: DAMVIQNPRYQVTQFGKPVTLSCSQTLNHNVMYWYQQKSSQAPKLLFHYYDKDFNNEADTPDNFQSRRPNTSFCFLDIRSPGLGDTAMYLCATSGGRTGSTGELFFGEGSRLTVL.

The table lists this clone with a few counts. The genes are TRBV3-1 (or the pseudogene TRBV3-2) and TRBJ2-1, with unresolved D. This CDR3 is 16 amino acids long. From germline, CDR1 is LGHDT and CDR2 YNNKEL (reference sequence). V lost 2 bases, J lost 2 bases, and 13 bases lay in between. Written as DNA, the CDR3 is TGTGCCAGCAGCCAAAGATGGCGGAGCACCTACAATGAGCAGTTCTTC. Translating it yields CASSQRWRSTYNEQFF.

The V call is TRBV19, the J call TRBJ1-1; D may be TRBD1 (5 bases). Deletions cut 7 bases from V and 3 bases from J, with 12 bases between. In germline, CDR1 is LNHDA, CDR2 SQIVND (reference sequence). This CDR3 region has 13 residues. The CDR3 is CASKKGGDTEAFF. The DNA of the CDR3 is TGTGCCAGTAAGAAGGGAGGGGACACTGAAGCTTTCTTT. Together with reference TRBV19 and TRBJ1-1, the CDR3 gives the full variable domain: DGGITQSPKYLFRKEGQNVTLSCEQNLNHDAMYWYRQDPGQGLRLIYYSQIVNDFQKGDIAEGYSVSREKKESFPLTVTSAQKNPTAFYLCASKKGGDTEAFFGQGTRLTVV.

This chain links TRBV5-6 with TRBJ2-1, with 10 nucleotides matching TRBD2. This CDR3 is 16 amino acids long. The ends lost 0 bases at V and 6 bases at J; junction bases unmatched: 6. Germline V gene data show CDR1 as SGHDT and CDR2 as YYEEEE. CDR3 nucleotides: TGTGCCAGCAGCTTGGTACGGACTAGCGGACGCAATGAGCAGTTCTTC. Its protein is CASSLVRTSGRNEQFF.

The CDR3 DNA sequence: TGTGCCAGCAGCTTAAATCCTGGAACTAATCAGCCCCAGCATTTT. Translating it yields CASSLNPGTNQPQHF. This chain links TRBV7-3 with TRBJ1-5; no clear D gene. Trimming took 1 base from V and 4 from J, leaving 11 bases between them. In germline, CDR1 is SGHTA, CDR2 FQGTGA. The CDR3 spans 15 residues. Full variable domain (outside the CDR3, taken from reference TRBV7-3 and TRBJ1-5): GAGVSQTPSNKVTEKGKYVELRCDPISGHTALYWYRQSLGQGPEFLIYFQGTGAADDSGLPNDRFFAVRPEGSVSTLKIQRTERGDSAVYLCASSLNPGTNQPQHFGDGTRLSIL.

The rearrangement uses TRBV6-6 and TRBJ2-1, with TRBD2 as a possible D gene (6 bases). Germline lookup yields CDR1 MNHNY and CDR2 SVGAGI (reference sequence). This CDR3 contains 19 residues. V lost 5 bases, J lost 7 bases, and 30 bases lay in between. The CDR3 region is CASSPSLGERGGIDNEQFF. Here the CDR3 DNA reads TGTGCCAGCAGTCCGTCTCTTGGGGAAAGGGGAGGAATAGATAATGAGCAGTTCTTC.

This rearrangement joins TRBV7-9 to TRBJ1-4; no firm D call. The CDR3 sequence is 14 residues long. Trimming left V 1 base short and J 8 bases short, with 11 bases between. The germline V gene encodes CDR1 SEHNR and CDR2 FQNEAQ (reference sequence). The CDR3 loop reads CASSLVSVGEKLFF. The CDR3 DNA is TGTGCCAGCAGCTTAGTTTCTGTAGGGGAAAAACTGTTTTTT.

This clone was observed many times. The chain links TRBV6-5 to TRBJ1-3, with D possibly matching TRBD1 (5 bases). Germline CDR1 MNHEY, CDR2 SVGAGI. V was cut by 7 bases and J by 0 bases, with 10 bases left in between. The CDR3 loop spans 14 amino acids. CDR3 in amino acids: CASKTVPSGNTIYF. CDR3 coding DNA: TGTGCCAGCAAGACAGTCCCCTCTGGAAACACCATATATTTT.

This clone was counted a single time. The chain joins TRBV7-9 to TRBJ2-7, with D possibly TRBD2 on 6 matching bases. Germline V gene lookup returns CDR1 SEHNR and CDR2 FQNEAQ (reference sequence). Trimming removed 3 bases from V and 5 bases from J, with 11 bases in between. This CDR3 has 13 residues. CDR3 sequence: CASSLQGGHEQYF. Here the CDR3 DNA reads TGTGCCAGCAGCTTGCAGGGAGGTCACGAGCAGTACTTC.

V gene TRBV19 combines with J gene TRBJ2-3, with 8 bases fitting TRBD1. CDR1 is LNHDA and CDR2 is SQIVND in the germline V gene (reference sequence). The CDR3 is 14 residues long. Germline trimming cut 3 bases from V and 6 bases from J; bases unmatched to any gene: 5. CDR3 in DNA: TGTGCCAGTAGTATCGGACAGGGCGTCGATACGCAGTATTTT. As protein: CASSIGQGVDTQYF.

The chain recombines TRBV7-2 with TRBJ2-2, with D maybe TRBD2 (6 bases). Germline V gene data show CDR1 as SGHTA and CDR2 as FQGNSA. This CDR3 region has 15 residues. Trimming stripped 1 base from V and 7 bases from J, with 13 bases between. CDR3 nucleotides: TGTGCCAGCAGCTTAGTTGTTGCGGGGTACGGGGAGCTGTTTTTT. It encodes CASSLVVAGYGELFF.

The chain employs TRBV19 and TRBJ2-1, with D tentatively TRBD2 (5 bases). V gave up 5 bases and J gave up 0 bases, with 11 bases separating them. The germline gives CDR1 LNHDA, CDR2 SQIVND (reference sequence). This CDR3 has 15 residues. The CDR3 coding sequence is TGTGCCAGTAGTCCGGACTCGAGCTCCTACAATGAGCAGTTCTTC. Amino acid sequence: CASSPDSSSYNEQFF.

Of note for this clone: This CDR3 is also generated by other DNA sequences in the sample. The chain joins TRBV18 to TRBJ1-2; D might be TRBD1 (5 bases). The length of the CDR3 is 13 residues. Germline V gene data show CDR1 as KGHSH and CDR2 as LQKENI. Trimming removed 3 bases at V and 1 base at J, with 6 bases between. This chain's CDR3 is CASSPGDNYGYTF. DNA of the CDR3: TGTGCCAGCTCACCGGGGGATAACTATGGCTACACCTTC.

The chain recombines TRBV4-3 with TRBJ2-3; 10 bases match TRBD2. Trimming cost V 0 bases and J 5 bases; bases outside gene matches: 8. Looked up from germline, CDR1 is LGHNA and CDR2 is YSLEER. CDR3 length equals 17 residues. CDR3 nucleotides: TGCGCCAGCAGCCAAGATCCAAGCGGGGGGGCGAGAGATACGCAGTATTTT. Amino acid sequence: CASSQDPSGGARDTQYF.